This T cell receptor (beta chain) originates from a study of blood T cell repertoires in COVID-19. Study summary: Acute-phase and convalescent COVID-19 samples originated in the United States, Italy and Spain. From T cells, B-cell-depleted T cells, or PBMCs came the material, which was cDNA or gDNA.

The assay was immunoSEQ multiplex PCR, and TCRdb's table has in-frame clones only and misses some. The table lists about 160,000 clones, 70% to 90% of them singletons. With 3 bases clipped from V and 1 base from J, the junction kept 13 bases outside the gene matches. CDR3 length equals 19 residues. Germline assignment: CDR1 MGHRA and CDR2 YSYEKL. The chain uses TRBV4-1 and TRBJ2-5; 11 bases match TRBD2. Sequencing was performed on peripheral blood. The receptor was isolated from a man in his 70s with acute or convalescent COVID-19. The CDR3: CASSQPLGGLAELQETQYF. The DNA for the CDR3 is TGCGCCAGCAGCCAGCCCCTAGGGGGACTAGCGGAGCTCCAAGAGACCCAGTACTTC.